The source of this T cell receptor (beta chain) is a study of shared clonotypes between healthy human individuals. Across the whole study: Donors, aged 18 to 49, were a couple of women and a few men.

CDR3 size: 14 residues. Germline-derived CDR1 and CDR2 are KGHSH and LQKENI. V lost 1 base to trimming and J lost 3 bases; unmatched junction nucleotides: 1. Whole-study results and caveats: The represented genetic and exposure-history diversity was limited by the small number of donors.

Generated by immunoSEQ multiplex PCR, the TCRdb table keeps only in-frame clones and is missing some. This table has about 470,000 clones, around 75% appearing once. Donors were Caucasian adults residing in Nashville, Tennessee, USA. This clone occurred a few times. Its specificity is unknown. The sequencing sample was made of PBMCs. This clonotype was sampled from a woman in her forties in good health. Some clones in this sample may be carry-over from other donors' samples. This chain uses TRBV18 with TRBJ1-1; 8 bases fit TRBD1. DNA of the CDR3: TGTGCCAGCTCACCACGGGACAGGTACACTGAAGCTTTCTTT. It translates to CASSPRDRYTEAFF.